This T cell receptor (beta chain) was sequenced for a study of CD8 T cells in Susac syndrome. Trimming removed 0 bases at V and 5 bases at J, with 8 bases between. The CDR3 is 15 amino acids. Germline V lookup: CDR1 LNHNV, CDR2 YYDKDF (reference sequence). CD8+ and CD4+ T cells from blood underwent TCR beta sequencing, which was carried out in a high-throughput format. The study used treatment-naive patients who had stable or active relapsing-remitting disease as multiple sclerosis controls. An input of roughly 0.45 to 1 ug of RNA was subjected to reverse transcription using random hexamers. A multiplex approach, immunoSEQ multiplex PCR, amplified TCR beta CDR3 across 54 Vbeta and 13 Jbeta. MiXCR, applied by TCRdb to the immunoSEQ multiplex PCR reads, yields one record per CDR3 protein. The sample yields about 140,000 distinct CDR3 sequences, about 95% seen once.

The receptor's source is a human donor with multiple sclerosis. The sequenced sample consisted of CD4+ T cells from PBMCs. This chain connects TRBV15 to TRBJ1-6; unclear D gene. The CDR3 protein is CATSRDSTDNSPLHF. The CDR3 coding sequence is TGTGCCACCAGCAGAGATAGCACGGATAATTCACCCCTCCACTTT.